The 7 T cell receptor beta chains listed next were all sequenced from one sample in a study of shared clonotypes between healthy human individuals. Measured with immunoSEQ multiplex PCR; TCRdb has only the in-frame clones, and not every one. The sample lists roughly 1,000,000 clones, approximately 80% occurring once. The source material was memory CD4+ T cells from PBMCs. Sample subset: CD45RA-negative fraction. The receptors were gathered from a young man in good health. Some clones in this sample may be carry-over from other donors' samples.

V and J are TRBV9 and TRBJ2-5; D might be TRBD2 (5 bases). CDR1 and CDR2 (germline): SGDLS, YYNGEE. This CDR3 is 17 amino acids long. V was pared by 2 bases and J by 0 bases, with 17 bases between. Here the CDR3 DNA reads TGTGCCAGCAGCGTCGAGGGAGTGGGCCACTACCAAGAGACCCAGTACTTC. This translates into CASSVEGVGHYQETQYF. Based on the CDR3 plus reference TRBV9 and TRBJ2-5, the full variable domain is DSGVTQTPKHLITATGQRVTLRCSPRSGDLSVYWYQQSLDQGLQFLIQYYNGEERAKGNILERFSAQQFPDLHSELNLSSLELGDSALYFCASSVEGVGHYQETQYFGPGTRLLVL.

The J gene is TRBJ2-7, the V gene TRBV25-1, with 7 bases lining up with TRBD1. J was trimmed by 5 bases and V by 2 bases; bases with no gene match: 3. The length of the CDR3 is 13 residues. Looked up from germline, CDR1 is MGHDK and CDR2 is SYGVNS. The CDR3 nucleotides read TGTGCCAGCAGTGAACCGGGACAGAACGAGCAGTACTTC. Protein: CASSEPGQNEQYF.

The table lists this clone with many counts. This chain connects TRBV9 to TRBJ2-1; 15 positions match TRBD2. Germline loops: CDR1 SGDLS, CDR2 YYNGEE. The CDR3 covers 18 residues. With 4 bases clipped from V and 7 bases from J, the junction kept 12 bases outside the gene matches. This CDR3 is CASSTRTSGRAGSNEQFF. In DNA, the CDR3 is TGTGCCAGCAGCACCCGGACTAGCGGGAGGGCCGGTAGTAATGAGCAGTTCTTC.

The chain combines TRBV5-8 with TRBJ2-3; D is unclear. The V and J ends lost 4 bases and 1 base respectively, with 10 bases between them. The CDR3 length is 14 residues. Germline CDR1 and CDR2: SGHTS and YDEGEE. CDR3 in DNA: TGTGCCAGCAGCCAAGCCTGGGGCACAGATACGCAGTATTTT. Protein product: CASSQAWGTDTQYF.

This chain connects TRBV12-5 to TRBJ1-2, with 9 bases identical to TRBD1. The CDR3 length is 18 residues. V shed 5 bases, J shed 6 bases, and the junction held 19 bases outside the gene matches. Germline V gene lookup returns CDR1 LGHNT and CDR2 FRNRAP. CDR3 in amino acids: CASGPEYIKTGGHNGYTF. In DNA form, the CDR3 reads TGTGCTAGTGGTCCTGAATACATTAAGACAGGGGGTCATAATGGCTACACCTTC. The whole variable domain, filled in from reference TRBV12-5 and TRBJ1-2, reads DARVTQTPRHKVTEMGQEVTMRCQPILGHNTVFWYRQTMMQGLELLAYFRNRAPLDDSGMPKDRFSAEMPDATLATLKIQPSEPRDSAVYFCASGPEYIKTGGHNGYTFGSGTRLTVV.

The chain uses TRBV11-2 and TRBJ2-1; 11 bases map to TRBD2. The germline gives CDR1 SGHAT, CDR2 FQNNGV. The CDR3 spans 15 residues. V shed 5 bases and J 8 bases; nucleotides not matched to a gene: 8. Here the CDR3 reads CASSKTSGSFYEQFF. The CDR3 bases are TGTGCCAGCAGCAAAACTAGCGGGAGTTTCTATGAGCAGTTCTTC.

V and J are TRBV5-4 and TRBJ2-6, with 8 bases that match TRBD1. The ends lost 4 bases at V and 2 bases at J; junction bases unmatched: 8. CDR1 is SGHNT, CDR2 YYREEE, per germline (reference sequence). The CDR3 has 17 residues. The CDR3 sequence: CASSPGTGPTGANVLTF. CDR3 DNA: TGTGCCAGCAGCCCGGGGACAGGTCCAACTGGGGCCAACGTCCTGACTTTC.